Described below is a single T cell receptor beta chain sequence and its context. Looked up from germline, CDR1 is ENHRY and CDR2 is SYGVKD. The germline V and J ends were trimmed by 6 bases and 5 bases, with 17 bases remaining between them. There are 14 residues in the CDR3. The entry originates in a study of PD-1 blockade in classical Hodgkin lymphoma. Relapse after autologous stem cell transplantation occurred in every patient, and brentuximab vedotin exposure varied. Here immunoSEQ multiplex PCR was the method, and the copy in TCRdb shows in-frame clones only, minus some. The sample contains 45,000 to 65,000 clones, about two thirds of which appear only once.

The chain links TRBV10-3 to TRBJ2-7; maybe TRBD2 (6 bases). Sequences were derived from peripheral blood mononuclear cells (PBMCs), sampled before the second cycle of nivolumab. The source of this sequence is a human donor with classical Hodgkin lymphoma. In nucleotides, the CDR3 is TGTGCCATCAGGGGGACTCTCGCGGGCCACGAGCAGTACTTC. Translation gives CAIRGTLAGHEQYF.